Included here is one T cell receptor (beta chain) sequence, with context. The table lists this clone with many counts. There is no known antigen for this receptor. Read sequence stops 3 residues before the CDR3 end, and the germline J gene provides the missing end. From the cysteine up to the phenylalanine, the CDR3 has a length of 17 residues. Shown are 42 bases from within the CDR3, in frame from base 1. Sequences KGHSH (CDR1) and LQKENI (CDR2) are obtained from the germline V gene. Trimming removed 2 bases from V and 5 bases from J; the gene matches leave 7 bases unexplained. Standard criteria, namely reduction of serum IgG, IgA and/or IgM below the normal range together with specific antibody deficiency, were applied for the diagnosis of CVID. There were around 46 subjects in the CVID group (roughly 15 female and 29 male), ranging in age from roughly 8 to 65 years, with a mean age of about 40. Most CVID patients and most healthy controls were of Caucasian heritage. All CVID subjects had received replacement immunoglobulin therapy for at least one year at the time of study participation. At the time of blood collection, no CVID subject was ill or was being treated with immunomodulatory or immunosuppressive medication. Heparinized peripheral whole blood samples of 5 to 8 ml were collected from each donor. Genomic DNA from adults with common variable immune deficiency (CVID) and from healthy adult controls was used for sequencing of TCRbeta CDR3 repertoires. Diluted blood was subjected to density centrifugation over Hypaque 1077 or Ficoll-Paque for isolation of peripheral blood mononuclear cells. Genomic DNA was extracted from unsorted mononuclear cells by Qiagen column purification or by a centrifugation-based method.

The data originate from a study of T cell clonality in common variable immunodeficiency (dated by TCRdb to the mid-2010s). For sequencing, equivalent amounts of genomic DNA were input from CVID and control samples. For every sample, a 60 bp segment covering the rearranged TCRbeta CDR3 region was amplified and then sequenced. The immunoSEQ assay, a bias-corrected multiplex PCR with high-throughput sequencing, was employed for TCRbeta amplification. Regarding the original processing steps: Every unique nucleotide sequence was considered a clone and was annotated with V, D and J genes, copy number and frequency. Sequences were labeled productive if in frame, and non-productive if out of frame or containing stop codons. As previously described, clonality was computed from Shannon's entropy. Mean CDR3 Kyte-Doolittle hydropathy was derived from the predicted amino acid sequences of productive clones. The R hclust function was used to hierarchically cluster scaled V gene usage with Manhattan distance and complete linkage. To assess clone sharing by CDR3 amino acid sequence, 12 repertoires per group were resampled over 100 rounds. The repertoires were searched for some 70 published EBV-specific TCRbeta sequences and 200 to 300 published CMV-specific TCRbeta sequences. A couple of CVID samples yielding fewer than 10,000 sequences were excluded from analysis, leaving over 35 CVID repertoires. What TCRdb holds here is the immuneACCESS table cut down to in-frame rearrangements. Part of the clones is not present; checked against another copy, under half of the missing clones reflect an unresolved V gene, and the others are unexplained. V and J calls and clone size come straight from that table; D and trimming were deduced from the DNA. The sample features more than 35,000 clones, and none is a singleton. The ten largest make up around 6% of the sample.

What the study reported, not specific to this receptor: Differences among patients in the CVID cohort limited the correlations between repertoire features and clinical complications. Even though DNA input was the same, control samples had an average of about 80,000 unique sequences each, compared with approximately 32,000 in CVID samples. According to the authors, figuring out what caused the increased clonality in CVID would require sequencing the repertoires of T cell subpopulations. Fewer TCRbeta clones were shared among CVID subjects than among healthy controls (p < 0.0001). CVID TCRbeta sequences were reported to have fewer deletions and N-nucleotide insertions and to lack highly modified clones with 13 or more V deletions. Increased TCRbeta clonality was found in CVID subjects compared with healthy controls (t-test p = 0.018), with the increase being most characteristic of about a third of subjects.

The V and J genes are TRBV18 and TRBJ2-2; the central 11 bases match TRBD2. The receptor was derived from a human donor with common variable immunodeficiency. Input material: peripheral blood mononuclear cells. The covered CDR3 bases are TGTGCCAGCTCACCAGCGGGGACTAGCGGACTTACCGGGGAG. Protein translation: CASSPAGTSGLTGE. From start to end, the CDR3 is CASSPAGTSGLTGELFF.